This T cell receptor beta chain was captured by sequencing in a study of memory CD4+ T cells and cytomegalovirus serostatus. The study, taken as a whole, reports: Suggested: most of the CMV-linked TCR signature lies in CD4+ memory cells.

About this clone: As yet, its antigen is unknown.

Under the authors' procedure: After removing out-of-frame reads, 2.3 million or so distinct TCRbeta sequences remained. The method was immunoSEQ multiplex PCR; TCRdb's version includes in-frame clones alone and lacks a portion of them. The DNA was the basis for D and trimming; V, J and clone size are from that table. The table has around 50,000 clones, roughly 80% seen once. The sort gate was single viable CD3+CD4+CD8-CD45RO+ cells for memory CD4+ T cells. V dropped 2 bases and J dropped 8 bases, with 12 bases sitting between them. Germline-derived CDR1 and CDR2 are GTSNPN and SVGIG (reference sequence). There are 12 residues in the CDR3.

This sequence joins TRBV30 and TRBJ1-2, with D perhaps TRBD1 (5 bases). Material for sequencing was memory CD4+ T cells from blood. The TCR comes from an adult in good health and CMV-seronegative. The chain's CDR3 is CAWSPGTQGYTF. Here the CDR3 DNA reads TGTGCCTGGAGTCCCGGGACTCAGGGCTACACCTTC.